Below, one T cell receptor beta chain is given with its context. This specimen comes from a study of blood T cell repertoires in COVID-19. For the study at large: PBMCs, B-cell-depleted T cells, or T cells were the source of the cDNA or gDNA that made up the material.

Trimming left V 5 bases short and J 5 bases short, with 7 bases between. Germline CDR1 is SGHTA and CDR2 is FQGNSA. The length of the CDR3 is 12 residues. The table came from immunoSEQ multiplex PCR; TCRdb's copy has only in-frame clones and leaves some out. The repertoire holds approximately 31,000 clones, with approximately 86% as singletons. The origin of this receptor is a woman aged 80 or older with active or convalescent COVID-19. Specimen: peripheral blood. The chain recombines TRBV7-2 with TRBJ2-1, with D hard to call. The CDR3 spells CASSPQNNEQFF. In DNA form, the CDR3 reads TGTGCCAGCAGCCCACAGAACAATGAGCAGTTCTTC.